One sample yielded the 4 T cell receptor beta chains listed below, sequenced in a study of T-cell memory formation after mild COVID-19. TCRdb fed the 5' RACE reads into MiXCR, producing one record per CDR3 protein. Of roughly 310,000 distinct CDR3 sequences listed, less than 20% are singletons. The sample consisted of PBMCs or a T cell subset sorted from them (not recorded which). These receptors all come from a man aged 18 to 29 who had mild COVID-19 (a few samples of this study predate the infection). Cell type and time point are not known.

V and J are TRBV20-1 and TRBJ1-1; D might be TRBD1 (6 bases). CDR3 length equals 15 residues. Trimming took off 0 bases at V and 1 base at J, with 12 bases between the two ends. Germline values: CDR1 DFQATT, CDR2 SNEGSKA (reference sequence). CDR3 nucleotide sequence: TGCAGTGCTAGAGATTTGGAGACAGGGAACACTGAAGCTTTCTTT. It is translated as CSARDLETGNTEAFF.

The chain couples TRBV12-3 or TRBV12-4 to TRBJ1-2; no clear D. V was cut by 3 bases and J by 5 bases, with 10 bases left in between. The CDR3 is made up of 13 amino acids. CDR3 nucleotides: TGTGCCAGCAGTTTGCAGTCGGAGTATGGCTACACCTTC. It yields the protein CASSLQSEYGYTF.

This clonotype has only a few counts. The genes are TRBV6-6 and TRBJ2-1, with 8 positions matching TRBD2. There are 13 residues in the CDR3. V trimming: 8 bases; J trimming: 2 bases; junction bases outside the gene matches: 2. Per germline, CDR1 MNHNY and CDR2 SVGAGI (reference sequence). The CDR3 region has the DNA TGTGCCAGCTGGCGGGGGGCCTACAATGAGCAGTTCTTC. Protein product: CASWRGAYNEQFF.

This clonotype has just a few counts. The chain combines TRBV5-1 with TRBJ2-5; possibly TRBD1 or TRBD2 for D (5 bases each). This CDR3 comprises 16 residues. Trimming left V 4 bases short and J 4 bases short, with 20 bases between. CDR1 is SGHRS, CDR2 YFSETQ, per germline. In nucleotides, the CDR3 is TGCGCCAGCAGCCGCCGTTGGCAGGGAGAGGGAGAGACCCAGTACTTC. Translation: CASSRRWQGEGETQYF.